The clone carrying this T cell receptor (beta chain) was seen only a few times. Its matching antigen is unknown. The sample originates from a study of T cell repertoires in cytomegalovirus infection. Study in general: Newly reported HLA-C-restricted and thoroughly characterized HLA-B-restricted CMV epitopes were employed. Study conclusions and caveats: The study identified carriers of CMV plus the relevant HLA from cumulative public TCR beta family frequency.

CDR1 is SGHTA and CDR2 is FQGNSA in the germline V gene. The CDR3 is 15 amino acids. The V end lost 3 bases, the J end lost 5 bases, and 14 bases lay between the germline ends. TCRdb recomputed calls from the reads with MiXCR, one row per CDR3 protein. The sample consists of 640,000 or so distinct CDR3 sequences, 30% to 40% of them appearing once. This material consisted of cultured PBMCs, taken from culture after CMV antigen stimulation. The sequence derives from a human donor in good health (CMV status not recorded). Some clones in this sample may be carry-over from other donors' samples. The J gene is TRBJ2-1, the V gene TRBV7-2; D is uncertain. The CDR3 DNA reads TGTGCCAGCAGCTTTGGAGACTCTTACAACAATGAGCAGTTCTTC. Translating it yields CASSFGDSYNNEQFF. The entire variable domain, with the rest obtained from reference TRBV7-2 and TRBJ2-1, is as follows: GAGVSQSPSNKVTEKGKDVELRCDPISGHTALYWYRQSLGQGLEFLIYFQGNSAPDKSGLPSDRFSAERTGGSVSTLTIQRTQQEDSAVYLCASSFGDSYNNEQFFGPGTRLTVL.